These T cell receptor beta chains were read from a single sample in a study of Tregs in tolerant kidney transplant recipients. Assay used: immunoSEQ multiplex PCR; TCRdb lists only in-frame clones, some missing. The data show 95,000 to 120,000 clones, almost 90% seen once. Sequenced material: CD4+ T cells from blood, taken before the transplant. The receptors shown here come from a human donor who received a combined kidney and bone marrow transplant. CDR3s include the opening cysteine and the closing phenylalanine or tryptophan. Fields, in order: V gene, J gene, clone size, D gene, CDR3 protein, CDR3 DNA. The D gene is left open where the match is weak. Size tells how often a clone was seen (once, few, many) or the class of an expanded clone, and some rows leave it out.

>TRBV5-1|TRBJ2-7|NA|TRBD1
CASSFTKGQGAAPLYEQYF
TGCGCCAGCAGCTTCACAAAGGGACAGGGGGCCGCCCCCCTCTACGAGCAGTACTTC
>TRBV15|TRBJ1-1|NA|NA
CATSRDSSTEAFF
TGTGCCACCAGCAGAGATAGCTCCACTGAAGCTTTCTTT
>TRBV7-6|TRBJ1-2|NA|NA
CASSLGGGFYGYTF
TGTGCCAGCAGCTTAGGGGGGGGTTTTTATGGCTACACCTTC
>TRBV7-8|TRBJ1-4|NA|NA
CASRRSNEKLFF
TGTGCCAGCAGGAGATCTAATGAAAAACTGTTTTTT
>TRBV6-1|TRBJ2-3|NA|NA
CASSEAQRMSTDTQYF
TGTGCCAGCAGTGAAGCGCAGAGGATGAGCACAGATACGCAGTATTTT
>TRBV6-1|TRBJ1-4|NA|TRBD1
CASRWDRVNEKLFF
TGTGCCAGCAGATGGGACAGGGTTAATGAAAAACTGTTTTTT
>TRBV5-1|TRBJ2-3|NA|TRBD2
CASSLSVAGASDTQYF
TGCGCCAGCAGCTTGTCGGTAGCGGGGGCTTCAGATACGCAGTATTTT
>TRBV6-1|TRBJ2-1|NA|NA
CASSEQGRSYNEQFF
TGTGCCAGCAGTGAACAGGGAAGATCCTACAATGAGCAGTTCTTC
>TRBV11-2|TRBJ2-7|NA|NA
CASSSPKAYEQYF
TGTGCCAGCAGCTCCCCTAAAGCCTACGAGCAGTACTTC
>TRBV5-6|TRBJ1-1|NA|NA
CASSLQTERTEAFF
TGTGCCAGCAGCTTGCAGACAGAAAGGACTGAAGCTTTCTTT
>TRBV25-1|TRBJ2-1|once|NA
CASSQRGSSYNEQFF
TGTGCCAGCAGTCAACGGGGGAGCTCCTACAATGAGCAGTTCTTC
>TRBV7-9|TRBJ2-7|NA|NA
CASSPTHF
TGTGCCAGCAGCCCCACTCACTTC
>TRBV14|TRBJ2-3|NA|NA
CASSQGLISTDTQYF
TGTGCCAGCAGCCAAGGACTCATCAGCACAGATACGCAGTATTTT
>TRBV18|TRBJ1-2|NA|NA
CASSPELPTTQNYGYTF
TGTGCCAGCTCACCCGAACTACCCACGACCCAGAACTATGGCTACACCTTC
>TRBV6-5|TRBJ2-7|NA|TRBD2
CASAGGTSLYEQYF
TGTGCCAGCGCCGGGGGGACTAGTCTATACGAGCAGTACTTC
>TRBV6-5|TRBJ2-2|once|NA
CASSPRLGRTGELFF
TGTGCCAGCAGTCCGAGGTTAGGAAGGACCGGGGAGCTGTTTTTT
>TRBV28|TRBJ1-2|NA|NA
CASSFAGVLYGYTF
TGTGCCAGCAGTTTTGCAGGGGTCCTGTATGGCTACACCTTC
>TRBV5-1|TRBJ2-1|NA|TRBD2
CASSFGLAGPNEQFF
TGTGCCAGCAGCTTTGGACTAGCGGGGCCCAATGAGCAGTTCTTC
>TRBV5-1|TRBJ2-1|few|TRBD1
CASSSRDRGRGEQFF
TGCGCCAGCAGCTCCCGGGACAGGGGGCGAGGTGAGCAGTTCTTC
>TRBV6-4|TRBJ1-2|NA|NA
CASSYRTVFYGYTF
TGTGCCAGCAGTTATCGGACAGTATTCTATGGCTACACCTTC
>TRBV4-1|TRBJ2-3|once|NA
CASSQVPGVDTQYF
TGCGCCAGCAGCCAGGTTCCAGGGGTAGATACGCAGTATTTT
>TRBV4-3|TRBJ2-7|NA|TRBD2
CASSQGVAGAYEQYF
TGCGCCAGCAGCCAAGGGGTAGCGGGAGCCTACGAGCAGTACTTC
>TRBV7-2|TRBJ1-5|NA|TRBD1
CASSPSGTGGLSNQPQHF
TGTGCCAGCAGCCCCTCCGGGACAGGGGGCCTGAGCAATCAGCCCCAGCATTTT
>TRBV4-3|TRBJ2-3|few|TRBD2
CASSRAGLAGGGTSQYF
TGCGCCAGCAGCCGAGCGGGACTAGCGGGAGGGGGAACCTCGCAGTATTTT
>TRBV5-1|TRBJ1-2|NA|NA
CASSLGHSGYGYTF
TGCGCCAGCAGCCTTGGACACTCAGGCTATGGCTACACCTTC
>TRBV11-3|TRBJ2-5|NA|NA
CASSLVMRRKQETQYF
TGTGCCAGCAGCTTAGTAATGCGGCGGAAACAAGAGACCCAGTACTTC
>TRBV5-1|TRBJ2-3|NA|TRBD2
CASSHPGLEADTQYF
TGCGCCAGCAGCCATCCGGGACTAGAAGCTGATACGCAGTATTTT
>TRBV9|TRBJ2-7|NA|TRBD2
CASSPKTSGLPYEQYF
TGTGCCAGCAGCCCCAAGACTAGCGGATTACCCTACGAGCAGTACTTC
>TRBV7-6|TRBJ2-1|NA|TRBD2
CASSPTSGAYNEQFF
TGTGCCAGCAGCCCCACTAGCGGGGCATACAATGAGCAGTTCTTC
>TRBV5-4|TRBJ1-1|NA|TRBD1
CASSSRGQLNTEAFF
TGTGCCAGCAGCTCCCGGGGACAGCTGAACACTGAAGCTTTCTTT
>TRBV6-1|TRBJ1-3|NA|NA
CASSWERNGNTIYF
TGTGCCAGCAGTTGGGAGAGGAATGGAAACACCATATATTTT
>TRBV27|TRBJ2-7|NA|NA
CASTRTLGGEQYF
TGTGCCAGCACCCGGACCCTAGGGGGCGAGCAGTACTTC
>TRBV28|TRBJ1-5|NA|NA
CASSYRTGSGQPQHF
TGTGCCAGCAGTTACAGGACGGGCTCGGGTCAGCCCCAGCATTTT
>TRBV9|TRBJ2-1|NA|TRBD2
CASSPGGLASFEQFF
TGTGCCAGCAGCCCCGGGGGACTAGCGAGTTTCGAGCAGTTCTTC
>TRBV5-1|TRBJ2-1|NA|NA
CASSLALYNEQFF
TGCGCCAGCAGCTTGGCCTTATACAATGAGCAGTTCTTC
>TRBV29-1|TRBJ2-1|NA|TRBD2
CSVTMGLANNEQFF
TGCAGCGTTACCATGGGACTAGCGAACAATGAGCAGTTCTTC
>TRBV5-1|TRBJ1-3|NA|NA
CASSLDVRGGGNTIYF
TGCGCCAGCAGCTTGGATGTGCGCGGTGGTGGAAACACCATATATTTT
>TRBV10-1|TRBJ2-7|once|NA
CASSRGAGYEQYF
TGCGCCAGCAGCCGGGGGGCCGGCTACGAGCAGTACTTC
>TRBV5-1|TRBJ2-7|NA|NA
CASSLAESGGNWPYEQYF
TGCGCCAGCAGTTTGGCCGAGTCAGGGGGGAATTGGCCCTACGAGCAGTACTTC
>TRBV10-3|TRBJ2-1|NA|TRBD1
CAISSPTGWDNEQFF
TGTGCCATCAGTTCCCCGACAGGGTGGGACAATGAGCAGTTCTTC
>TRBV5-4|TRBJ2-5|NA|TRBD1
CASSTRQGETQYF
TGTGCCAGCAGCACCAGACAGGGGGAGACCCAGTACTTC
>TRBV5-4|TRBJ2-7|few|NA
CASSRRGTAPYEQYF
TGTGCCAGCAGCCGCCGTGGGACTGCTCCCTACGAGCAGTACTTC
>TRBV6-5|TRBJ2-1|NA|NA
CASSYSTSRSYNEQFF
TGTGCCAGCAGTTACTCAACTAGCCGATCCTACAATGAGCAGTTCTTC
>TRBV6-1|TRBJ2-3|NA|TRBD2
CASSPLAGGPDTQYF
TGTGCCAGCAGTCCACTAGCGGGGGGGCCAGATACGCAGTATTTT
>TRBV25-1|TRBJ2-3|NA|TRBD2
CASSDPSGITDTQYF
TGTGCCAGCAGTGATCCTAGCGGAATCACAGATACGCAGTATTTT
>TRBV6-5|TRBJ2-1|NA|TRBD2
CASSRTSGRNEQFF
TGTGCCAGCAGCCGGACTAGCGGGAGGAATGAGCAGTTCTTC
>TRBV7-2|TRBJ2-1|NA|TRBD2
CASSFLAVEQFF
TGTGCCAGCAGTTTCCTAGCGGTTGAGCAGTTCTTC
>TRBV5-1|TRBJ2-3|NA|TRBD1
CASGTGYSTDTQYF
TGCGCCAGCGGGACAGGGTATAGCACAGATACGCAGTATTTT
>TRBV5-1|TRBJ1-3|NA|NA
CASSSAGGNTIYF
TGCGCCAGCAGCTCAGCGGGAGGAAACACCATATATTTT
>TRBV2|TRBJ1-2|NA|TRBD1
CASGGQGANGYTF
TGTGCCAGTGGGGGACAGGGGGCAAATGGCTACACCTTC
>TRBV5-1|TRBJ1-2|NA|TRBD1
CASSKSLQGNYGYTF
TGCGCCAGCAGTAAGTCCTTACAGGGGAACTATGGCTACACCTTC
>TRBV2|TRBJ2-1|NA|NA
CASRAEPRNEQFF
TGTGCCAGCAGGGCGGAGCCTCGGAATGAGCAGTTCTTC
>TRBV27|TRBJ2-7|few|NA
CASSRSPGSAYEQYF
TGTGCCAGCAGCCGATCCCCCGGGTCCGCCTACGAGCAGTACTTC
>TRBV7-7|TRBJ2-2|NA|NA
CASSLSPTGELFF
TGTGCCAGCAGCTTGTCTCCTACCGGGGAGCTGTTTTTT